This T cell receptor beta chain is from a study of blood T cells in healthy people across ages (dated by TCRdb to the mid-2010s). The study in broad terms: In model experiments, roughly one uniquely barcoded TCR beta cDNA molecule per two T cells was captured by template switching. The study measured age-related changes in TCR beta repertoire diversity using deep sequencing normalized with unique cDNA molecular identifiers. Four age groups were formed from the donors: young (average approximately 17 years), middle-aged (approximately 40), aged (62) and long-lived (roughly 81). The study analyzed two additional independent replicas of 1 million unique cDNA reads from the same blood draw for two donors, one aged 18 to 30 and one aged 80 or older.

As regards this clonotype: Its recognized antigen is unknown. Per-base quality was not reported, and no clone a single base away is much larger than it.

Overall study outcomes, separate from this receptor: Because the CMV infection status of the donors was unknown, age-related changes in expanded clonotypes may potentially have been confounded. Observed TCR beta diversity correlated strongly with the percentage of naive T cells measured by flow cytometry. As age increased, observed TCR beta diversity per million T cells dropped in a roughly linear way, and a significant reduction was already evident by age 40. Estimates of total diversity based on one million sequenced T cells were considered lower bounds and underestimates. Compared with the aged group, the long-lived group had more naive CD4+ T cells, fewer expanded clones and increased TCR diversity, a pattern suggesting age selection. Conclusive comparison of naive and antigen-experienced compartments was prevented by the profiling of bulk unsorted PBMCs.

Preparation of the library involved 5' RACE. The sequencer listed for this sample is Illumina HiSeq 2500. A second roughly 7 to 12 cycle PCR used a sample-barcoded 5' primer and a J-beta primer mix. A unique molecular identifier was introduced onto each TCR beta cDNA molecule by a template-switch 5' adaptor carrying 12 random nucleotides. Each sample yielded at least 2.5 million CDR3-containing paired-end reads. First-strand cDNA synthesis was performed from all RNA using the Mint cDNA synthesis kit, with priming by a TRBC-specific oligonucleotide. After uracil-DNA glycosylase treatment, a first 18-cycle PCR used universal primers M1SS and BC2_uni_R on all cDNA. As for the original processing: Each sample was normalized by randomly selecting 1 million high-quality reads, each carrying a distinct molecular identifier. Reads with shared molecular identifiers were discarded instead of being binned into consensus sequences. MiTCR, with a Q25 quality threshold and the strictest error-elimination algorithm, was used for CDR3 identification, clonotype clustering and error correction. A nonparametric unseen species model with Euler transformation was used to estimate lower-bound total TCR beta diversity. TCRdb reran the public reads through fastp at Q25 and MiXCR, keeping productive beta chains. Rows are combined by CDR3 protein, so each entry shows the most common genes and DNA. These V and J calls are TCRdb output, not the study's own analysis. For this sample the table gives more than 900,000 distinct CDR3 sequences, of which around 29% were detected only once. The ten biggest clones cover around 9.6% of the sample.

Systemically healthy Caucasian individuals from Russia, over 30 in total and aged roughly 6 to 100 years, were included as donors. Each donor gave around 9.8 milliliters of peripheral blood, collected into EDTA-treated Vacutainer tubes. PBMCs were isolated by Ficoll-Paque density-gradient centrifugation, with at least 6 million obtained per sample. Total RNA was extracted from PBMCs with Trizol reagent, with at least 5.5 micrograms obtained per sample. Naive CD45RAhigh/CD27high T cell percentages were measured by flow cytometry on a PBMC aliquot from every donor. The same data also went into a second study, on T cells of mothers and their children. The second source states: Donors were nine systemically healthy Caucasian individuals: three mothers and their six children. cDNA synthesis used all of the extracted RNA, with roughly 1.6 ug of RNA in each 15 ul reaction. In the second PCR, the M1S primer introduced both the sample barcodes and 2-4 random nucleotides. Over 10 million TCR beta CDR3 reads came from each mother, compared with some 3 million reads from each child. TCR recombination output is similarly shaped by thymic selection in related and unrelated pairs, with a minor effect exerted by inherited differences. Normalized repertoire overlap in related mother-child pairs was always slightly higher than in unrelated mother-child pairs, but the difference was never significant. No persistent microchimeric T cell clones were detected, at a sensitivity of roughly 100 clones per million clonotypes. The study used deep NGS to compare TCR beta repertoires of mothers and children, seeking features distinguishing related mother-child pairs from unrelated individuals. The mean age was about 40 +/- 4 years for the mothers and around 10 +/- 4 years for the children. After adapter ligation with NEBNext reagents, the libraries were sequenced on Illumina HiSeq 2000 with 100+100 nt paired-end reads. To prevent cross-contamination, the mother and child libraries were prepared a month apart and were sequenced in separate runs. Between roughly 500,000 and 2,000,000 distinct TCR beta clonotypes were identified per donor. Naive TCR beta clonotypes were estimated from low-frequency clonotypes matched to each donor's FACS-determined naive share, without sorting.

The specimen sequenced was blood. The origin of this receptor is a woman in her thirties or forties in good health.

The CDR3 region has the sequence CASSPIGTSGAIYNEQFF. The sequenced DNA is TGTGCCAGCAGCCCCATAGGGACTAGCGGGGCGATTTACAATGAGCAGTTCTTC. The chain is made from TRBV7-2 and TRBJ2-1; 13 bases in between match TRBD2. There are 18 amino acids in the CDR3, from cysteine to phenylalanine inclusive. Just the 54-base CDR3 DNA is kept, in frame starting at base 1. CDR1 SGHTA and CDR2 FQGNSA were looked up in the germline V gene. The germline V and J ends show losses of 5 bases and 4 bases respectively, and no gene match explains 11 bases of the junction.